This T cell receptor beta chain was recovered during a study of cytomegalovirus exposure and HLA in healthy donors. The PCR contained 60 Vbeta and 13 Jbeta primers. Only in-frame clones appear in the TCRdb table, and some are missing; sequencing was by immunoSEQ multiplex PCR. In the table there are 250,000 to 350,000 clones, approximately 80% of which are singletons. Germline V lookup: CDR1 MGHRA, CDR2 YSYEKL. The junction had 15 bases not matched to a gene; V was cut back by 4 bases and J by 9 bases. The CDR3 consists of 17 residues. The V call is TRBV4-1, the J call TRBJ1-6, with 7 bases aligning to TRBD1. What was sequenced was PBMCs. The clonotype comes from a girl under 10 years old in good health and CMV-seronegative. DNA for the CDR3: TGCGCCAGCAGCCCGCGCTTTTACAGGGGTTGGAGTTCACCCCTCCACTTT. This codes for CASSPRFYRGWSSPLHF.